The text below deals with one T cell receptor beta chain. The sample belongs to a study of blood T cell repertoires in COVID-19. For the study at large: The origin of the acute and convalescent COVID-19 samples was the United States, Italy and Spain. T cells, B-cell-depleted T cells, or PBMCs supplied cDNA or gDNA.

In the original analysis: For nucleated cells, counts were estimated from reference gene primer amplification. Here immunoSEQ multiplex PCR was the method, and the copy in TCRdb shows in-frame clones only, minus some. V and J calls and clone size are copied from that table; D and trimming were computed from the DNA. The table records around 42,000 clones, around 80% of them present only once. The length of the CDR3 is 15 residues. CDR1 MNHEY and CDR2 SMNVEV come from the germline V gene (reference sequence). V lost 2 bases and J 5 bases, leaving 15 bases between the germline ends. Sequences were obtained from peripheral blood. This chain links TRBV27 with TRBJ2-5; unclear D gene. This receptor was identified in an older man with active or convalescent COVID-19. CDR3 protein: CASSLRAGDVETQYF. The CDR3 DNA sequence: TGTGCCAGCAGTTTAAGAGCAGGTGATGTCGAGACCCAGTACTTC.